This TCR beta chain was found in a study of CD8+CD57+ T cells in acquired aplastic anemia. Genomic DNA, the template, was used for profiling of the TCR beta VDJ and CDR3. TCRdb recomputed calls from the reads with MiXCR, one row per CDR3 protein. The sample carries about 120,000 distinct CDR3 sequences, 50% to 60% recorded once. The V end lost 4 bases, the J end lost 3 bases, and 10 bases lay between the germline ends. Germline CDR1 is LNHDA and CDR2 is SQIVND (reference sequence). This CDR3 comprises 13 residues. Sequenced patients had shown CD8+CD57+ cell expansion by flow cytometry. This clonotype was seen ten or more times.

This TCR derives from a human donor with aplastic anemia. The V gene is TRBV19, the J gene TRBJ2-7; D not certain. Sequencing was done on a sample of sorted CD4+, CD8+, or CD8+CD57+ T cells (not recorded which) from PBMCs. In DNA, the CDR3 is TGTGCCAGTAGTAGCCGCAGTAACTACGAGCAGTACTTC. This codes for CASSSRSNYEQYF.